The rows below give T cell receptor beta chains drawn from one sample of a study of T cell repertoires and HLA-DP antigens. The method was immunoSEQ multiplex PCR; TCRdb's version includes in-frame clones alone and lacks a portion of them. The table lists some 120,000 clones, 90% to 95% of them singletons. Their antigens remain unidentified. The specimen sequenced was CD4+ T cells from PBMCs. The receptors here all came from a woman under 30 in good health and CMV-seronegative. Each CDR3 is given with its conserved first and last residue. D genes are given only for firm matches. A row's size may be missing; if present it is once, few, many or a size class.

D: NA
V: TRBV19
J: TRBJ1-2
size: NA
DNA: TGTGCCAGTAATGCCAGGAACCTATGGGGCTACACCTTC
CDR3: CASNARNLWGYTF

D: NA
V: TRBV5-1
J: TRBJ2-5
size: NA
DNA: TGCGCCAGCAGCTCCCCGCCCCTAAGGCAGGGTGGGGAGACCCAGTACTTC
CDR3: CASSSPPLRQGGETQYF

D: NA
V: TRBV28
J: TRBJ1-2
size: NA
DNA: TGTGCCAGCAGTTCCCAAGGTGAGAAGAACTATGGCTACACCTTC
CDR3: CASSSQGEKNYGYTF

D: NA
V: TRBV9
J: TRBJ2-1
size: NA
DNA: TGTGCCAGCAGCGTAGCTGGAGTAGCGCTCTCCTACAATGAGCAGTTCTTC
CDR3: CASSVAGVALSYNEQFF

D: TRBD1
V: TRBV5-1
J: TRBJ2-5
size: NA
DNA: TGCGCCAGCAGCCTGGGACAGCCCTGGGGAGAGACCCAGTACTTC
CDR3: CASSLGQPWGETQYF

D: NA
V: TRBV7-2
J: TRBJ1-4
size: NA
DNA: TGTGCCAGCAGCTTATCCCCAGGGGTTAATGAAAAACTGTTTTTT
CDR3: CASSLSPGVNEKLFF

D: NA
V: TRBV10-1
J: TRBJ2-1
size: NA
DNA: TGCGCCAGCAGTGCACGAGCAGTCGGGGGAGTGGTTCACAATGAGCAGTTCTTC
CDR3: CASSARAVGGVVHNEQFF

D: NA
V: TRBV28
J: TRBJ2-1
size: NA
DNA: TGTGCCAGCAGTAGCGGGCCCAATGAGCAGTTCTTC
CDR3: CASSSGPNEQFF

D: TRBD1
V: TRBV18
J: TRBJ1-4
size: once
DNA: TGTGCCAGCTCACCACTTAGGGCACAGGGGGAAAAACTGTTTTTT
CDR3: CASSPLRAQGEKLFF

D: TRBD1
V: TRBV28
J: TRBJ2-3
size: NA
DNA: TGTGCCAGCAGTTTAGAGGGGGACAGGGCGGGAGTCACAGATACGCAGTATTTT
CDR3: CASSLEGDRAGVTDTQYF

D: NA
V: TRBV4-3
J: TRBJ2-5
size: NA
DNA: TGCGCCAGCAGCCAAGATACAGCGGGCCTACAAGAGACCCAGTACTTC
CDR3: CASSQDTAGLQETQYF

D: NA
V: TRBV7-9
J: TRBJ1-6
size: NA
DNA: TGTGCCAGCAGCAGCGGCAGAAGCTATAATTCACCCCTCCACTTT
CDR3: CASSSGRSYNSPLHF

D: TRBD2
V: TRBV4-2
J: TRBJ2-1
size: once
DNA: TGTGCCAGCAGCCTCGGGACTAGCGGGAGAAGAGGTGAGCAGTTCTTC
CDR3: CASSLGTSGRRGEQFF

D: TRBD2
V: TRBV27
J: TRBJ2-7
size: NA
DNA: TGTGCCAGCAGTAGGGAAAGCGGGAGCTCCTACGAGCAGTACTTC
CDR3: CASSRESGSSYEQYF

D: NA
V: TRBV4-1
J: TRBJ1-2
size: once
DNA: TGCGCCAGCAGCCAAGATAAGGACACCTACTCTAACTATGGCTACACCTTC
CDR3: CASSQDKDTYSNYGYTF

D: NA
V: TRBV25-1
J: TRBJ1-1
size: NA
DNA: TGTGCCAGCAGGGCGGCAGGGATGAACACTGAAGCTTTCTTT
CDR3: CASRAAGMNTEAFF

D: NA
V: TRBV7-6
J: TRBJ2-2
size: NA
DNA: TGTGCCAGCAGCGCTGACCCATACACCGGGGAGCTGTTTTTT
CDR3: CASSADPYTGELFF

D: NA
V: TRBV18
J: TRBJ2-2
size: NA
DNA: TGTGCCAGCTCACCACCGGGAATAGGGGCGAACACCGGGGAGCTGTTTTTT
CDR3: CASSPPGIGANTGELFF

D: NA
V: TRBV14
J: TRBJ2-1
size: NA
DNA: TGTGCCAGCAGCCAACGACCCGGACGAAATGAGCAGTTCTTC
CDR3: CASSQRPGRNEQFF

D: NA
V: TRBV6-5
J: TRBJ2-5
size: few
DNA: TGTGCCAGCACCGACCCCGCGGGCGGGAAAGGGACCCAGTACTTC
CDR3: CASTDPAGGKGTQYF

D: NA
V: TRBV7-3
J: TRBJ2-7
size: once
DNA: TGTGCCAGCAGCTTAGAACGGCTTAGCGAGCAGTACTTC
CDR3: CASSLERLSEQYF

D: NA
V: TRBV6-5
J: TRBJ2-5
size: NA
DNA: TGTGCCAGCAGTTTTACAGTGATGGGGACCCAGTACTTC
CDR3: CASSFTVMGTQYF

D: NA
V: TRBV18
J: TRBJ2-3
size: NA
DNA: TGTGCCAGCTCCCCCCAGCGGGCCGACGATACGCAGTATTTT
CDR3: CASSPQRADDTQYF

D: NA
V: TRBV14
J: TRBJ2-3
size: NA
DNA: TGTGCCAGCAGCCGAACGACATCAAGCACAGATACGCAGTATTTT
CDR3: CASSRTTSSTDTQYF

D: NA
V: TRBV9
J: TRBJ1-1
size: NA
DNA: TGTGCCAGCAGCCCCCGTAGGAGGGGACATGATGAAGCTTTCTTT
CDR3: CASSPRRRGHDEAFF

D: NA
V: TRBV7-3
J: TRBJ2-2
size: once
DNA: TGTGCCAGCAGCCCCCAGCTGGCCCTCACCGGGGAGCTGTTTTTT
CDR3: CASSPQLALTGELFF

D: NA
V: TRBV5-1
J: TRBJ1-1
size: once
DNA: TGCGCCAGCAGCTTGGTCGCGGGGGGGAACACTGAAGCTTTCTTT
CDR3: CASSLVAGGNTEAFF